These 15 T cell receptor beta chains were all obtained from the same sample, sequenced in a study of patients and donors after allogeneic stem cell transplantation. Via MiXCR, TCRdb re-called the RT-PCR reads, giving one row per CDR3 protein. The sample has approximately 410,000 distinct CDR3 sequences, 16% seen once. The sequencing input was blood, either unsorted or a sorted T cell fraction (not recorded which). Receptor source: a human donor who was either an allogeneic HSCT recipient or a stem cell or donor lymphocyte infusion donor (not recorded which). It is not recorded whose cells these are; they may come from a transplant donor.

The rearrangement links TRBV11-2 to TRBJ2-1; 7 bases match TRBD2. V shed 2 bases and J 0 bases; nucleotides not matched to a gene: 10. The germline CDR1 and CDR2 sequences are SGHAT and FQNNGV. CDR3 length: 18 residues. The CDR3 here is CASSLIGSGGSSYNEQFF. The CDR3 DNA sequence: TGTGCCAGCAGCTTAATAGGCTCCGGGGGGAGCTCCTACAATGAGCAGTTCTTC.

This clonotype appeared a few times. The chain uses TRBV3-1 and TRBJ2-1; 7 nucleotides agree with TRBD2. Germline lookup yields CDR1 LGHDT and CDR2 YNNKEL (reference sequence). The ends lost 7 bases at V and 8 bases at J; junction bases unmatched: 14. The CDR3 length is 15 residues. This CDR3 is CASTRRSGTLHEQFF. DNA of the CDR3: TGTGCCAGCACCCGCCGGAGCGGGACTCTCCATGAGCAGTTCTTC.

The chain has TRBV10-3 and TRBJ1-2; 10 bases map to TRBD1. Trimming at V came to 2 bases and at J to 4 bases, leaving 4 bases not matched to a gene. Germline lookup yields CDR1 ENHRY and CDR2 SYGVKD. This CDR3 has 15 residues. This chain's CDR3 is CAISEPGQGVYGYTF. DNA of the CDR3: TGTGCCATCAGTGAGCCAGGACAGGGGGTCTATGGCTACACCTTC.

The chain employs TRBV6-2 or TRBV6-3 and TRBJ2-1; 8 bases align to TRBD2. The CDR3 loop spans 14 amino acids. J lost 4 bases, V lost 6 bases, and 5 bases had no gene match. Germline loops: CDR1 MNHEY, CDR2 SVGEGT. The CDR3 region has the DNA TGTGCCAGCAGCCCACCGGGGGGGTACAATGAGCAGTTCTTC. Protein sequence: CASSPPGGYNEQFF.

This clonotype has just a few counts. The chain links TRBV3-1 to TRBJ2-2, with 14 bases fitting TRBD2. The CDR3 spans 19 residues. V gave up 4 bases and J gave up 4 bases; unmatched junction bases: 11. The germline V gene has CDR1 LGHDT and CDR2 YNNKEL (reference sequence). Here the CDR3 reads CASSPGTSGGAPITGELFF. For the CDR3, the DNA is TGTGCCAGCAGCCCGGGGACTAGCGGGGGCGCACCGATCACCGGGGAGCTGTTTTTT.

The V call is TRBV5-1, the J call TRBJ1-5; D might be TRBD1 (6 bases). Trimming took 1 base from V and 6 from J, leaving 14 bases between them. In germline, CDR1 is SGHRS, CDR2 YFSETQ. This CDR3 is built from 15 residues. The CDR3 spells CASSLLGGFGQPQHF. The CDR3 bases are TGCGCCAGCAGCTTGTTAGGGGGTTTTGGTCAGCCCCAGCATTTT.

The J gene is TRBJ1-1, the V gene TRBV7-9; the match to TRBD1 covers 10 bases. CDR1 and CDR2 from the germline V gene are SEHNR and FQNEAQ (reference sequence). The CDR3 has 16 amino acids. The V segment lost 5 bases and the J segment 5 bases; nucleotides outside the gene matches: 11. DNA of the CDR3: TGTGCCAGCAGCGCACTCGCCGGGACAGGGGATACTGAAGCTTTCTTT. It is translated as CASSALAGTGDTEAFF.

The chain uses TRBV20-1 and TRBJ2-7; 10 bases align to TRBD1. From germline, CDR1 is DFQATT and CDR2 SNEGSKA (reference sequence). The trim removed 3 bases at V and 3 bases at J, leaving 17 bases unmatched. This CDR3 is built from 18 residues. The CDR3 nucleotides are TGCAGTGCTAGCGCCATCTCGGGACAGGGGCCTACCCTCTACGAGCAGTACTTC. This gives the protein CSASAISGQGPTLYEQYF.

This clonotype has just a few counts. The chain recombines TRBV12-3 or TRBV12-4 with TRBJ2-1; 8 bases are shared with TRBD1. The CDR3 length is 14 residues. J gave up 8 bases and V 6 bases, and 9 bases lay outside the gene matches. The CDR3 region is CASSPDRAGDEQFF. The CDR3 DNA follows: TGTGCCAGCAGCCCGGACAGGGCTGGGGATGAGCAGTTCTTC.

This clonotype was found many times. The chain couples TRBV29-1 to TRBJ2-5, with 10 bases identical to TRBD1. The germline CDR1 and CDR2 sequences are SQVTM and ANQGSEA. The CDR3 contains 12 residues. With V trimmed by 6 bases and J by 3 bases, 1 base remained unmatched. This CDR3 is CSVDRGKETQYF. CDR3 sequence (DNA): TGCAGCGTGGACAGGGGGAAAGAGACCCAGTACTTC.

The table lists this clonotype with a few counts. The chain employs TRBV5-1 and TRBJ2-1; weak D call: TRBD2 (6 bases). This CDR3 has 14 residues. Germline CDR1 SGHRS, CDR2 YFSETQ. V lost 4 bases and J lost 10, with 18 bases in between. CDR3 region: CASSTSGTPGEQFF. CDR3 in DNA: TGCGCCAGCAGCACCTCCGGGACTCCAGGGGAGCAGTTCTTC. Based on the CDR3 plus reference TRBV5-1 and TRBJ2-1, the full variable domain is KAGVTQTPRYLIKTRGQQVTLSCSPISGHRSVSWYQQTPGQGLQFLFEYFSETQRNKGNFPGRFSGRQFSNSRSEMNVSTLELGDSALYLCASSTSGTPGEQFFGPGTRLTVL.

This clonotype came up a few times. CDR3 sequence: CASSYPGLAQRNEQFF. CDR3 coding DNA: TGTGCCAGCAGCTATCCGGGACTAGCACAAAGGAATGAGCAGTTCTTC. The chain uses TRBV12-3 or TRBV12-4 and TRBJ2-1; 9 bases line up with TRBD2. The CDR3 is made up of 16 amino acids. V was clipped by 6 bases and J by 7 bases; unmatched bases: 13.

The sample holds a few counts of this clonotype. The chain has TRBV20-1 and TRBJ2-3; possibly TRBD2 for D (5 bases). Trimming pared 7 bases from V and 1 base from J, leaving 9 bases between. CDR1 is DFQATT, CDR2 SNEGSKA, per germline (reference sequence). There are 12 residues in the CDR3. CDR3: CSVRVGTDTQYF. The CDR3, as DNA: TGCAGTGTGCGGGTTGGCACAGATACGCAGTATTTT.

Only a few counts were recorded for this clonotype. The rearrangement uses TRBV20-1 and TRBJ2-7; D remains ambiguous. CDR3 length: 17 residues. In germline, CDR1 is DFQATT, CDR2 SNEGSKA (reference sequence). With 3 bases removed from V and 2 bases from J, the gap between germline ends came to 23 bases. CDR3 protein: CSASALGMDPHPYEQYF. CDR3 coding DNA: TGCAGTGCTAGTGCGTTAGGGATGGATCCACACCCCTACGAGCAGTACTTC.

The chain has TRBV12-3 or TRBV12-4 and TRBJ2-5; 8 bases agree with TRBD2. This CDR3 has 15 amino acids. The junction had 12 bases not matched to a gene; V was cut back by 6 bases and J by 6 bases. The CDR3 nucleotides are TGTGCCAGCAGAAGCCTAGAGCGGGAGTGGCAGACCCAGTACTTC. Translated: CASRSLEREWQTQYF.